One sample yielded the 13 T cell receptor beta chains listed below, sequenced in a study of T cell repertoires in cytomegalovirus infection. Their antigen targets remain unknown. TCRdb processed the reads anew with MiXCR; each CDR3 protein has one entry. In the table there are roughly 800,000 distinct CDR3 sequences, almost 30% of which are singletons. The source material was cultured CD8+ T cells from PBMCs, sampled from culture after CMV antigen stimulation. These receptors came from a human donor in good health (CMV status not recorded). Some clones in this sample may be carry-over from other donors' samples.

V gene TRBV6-1 combines with J gene TRBJ1-3; D is unresolved. CDR3 length: 18 residues. Trimming took 5 bases from V and 0 from J, leaving 20 bases between them. In germline, CDR1 is MNHNS, CDR2 SASEGT. The CDR3: CASSLPKWGSYSGNTIYF. CDR3 coding DNA: TGTGCCAGCAGTCTTCCCAAGTGGGGTTCCTACTCTGGAAACACCATATATTTT.

The rearrangement joins TRBV4-1 to TRBJ1-2; 7 positions match TRBD1. The CDR3 is 15 amino acids. CDR1 and CDR2 from the germline V gene are MGHRA and YSYEKL. The V and J ends lost 0 bases and 8 bases, in that order; junction bases with no gene match: 9. CDR3 bases: TGCGCCAGCAGCCAAGATTGGGAAACAGGGGTGGGCTACACCTTC. Translated, it gives CASSQDWETGVGYTF.

This clonotype was recorded only once. The V gene is TRBV14, the J gene TRBJ2-7; D remains unclear. CDR1 is SGHDN, CDR2 FVKESK, per germline. CDR3 size: 17 residues. Trimming cost V 2 bases and J 5 bases, with 22 bases left between them. For the CDR3, the DNA is TGTGCCAGCAGCCAAAGCCGGTTCGGAAGGCATATGGACGAGCAGTACTTC. Encoded protein: CASSQSRFGRHMDEQYF.

The sample holds many counts of this clonotype. This chain uses TRBV7-8 with TRBJ1-6; 11 bases map to TRBD1. The CDR3 length is 17 residues. Germline lookup yields CDR1 SGHVS and CDR2 FQNEAQ. Trimming removed 2 bases from V and 7 bases from J; junction bases left unmatched: 7. This CDR3 is CASSLRGTGGTNSPLHF. The CDR3 coding sequence is TGTGCCAGCAGCTTAAGGGGGACAGGGGGGACCAATTCACCCCTCCACTTT.

The chain is built from TRBV29-1 and TRBJ2-7; the match to TRBD2 covers 10 bases. The CDR3 is 13 residues long. Per the germline V gene, CDR1 is SQVTM and CDR2 is ANQGSEA. V gave up 5 bases and J gave up 1 base; unmatched junction bases: 2. CDR3: CSVSGGDSYEQYV. The CDR3 DNA reads TGCAGCGTTAGCGGGGGGGATTCCTACGAGCAGTACGTC.

The sample holds many counts of this clonotype. The rearrangement uses TRBV7-8 and TRBJ2-1, with a possible D match to TRBD1 (5 bases). Trimming took off 4 bases at V and 4 bases at J, with 17 bases between the two ends. CDR1 SGHVS and CDR2 FQNEAQ come from the germline V gene. The CDR3 length is 16 residues. Written as DNA, the CDR3 is TGTGCCAGCAGCTACCTAGACAGAAAGGGTTACAATGAGCAGTTCTTC. Its translation is CASSYLDRKGYNEQFF.

This clonotype was seen a handful of times. This sequence joins TRBV27 and TRBJ1-1, with no clear D. This CDR3 has 12 residues. The V and J ends lost 4 bases and 8 bases respectively, with 11 bases between them. CDR1 is MNHEY and CDR2 is SMNVEV in the germline V gene (reference sequence). The DNA of the CDR3 is TGTGCCAGCAGTTCCTCGGTAGGGGAAGCTTTCTTT. As protein: CASSSSVGEAFF.

This clonotype was seen ten or more times. This chain uses TRBV27 with TRBJ1-2; D may be TRBD1 (5 bases). Germline CDR1 is MNHEY and CDR2 is SMNVEV (reference sequence). The CDR3 is made up of 13 amino acids. Trimming left V 3 bases short and J 3 bases short, with 8 bases between. CDR3 nucleotides: TGTGCCAGCAGTTTTCCAGGGTACTATGGCTACACCTTC. It yields the protein CASSFPGYYGYTF.

This clonotype occurred many times. The CDR3: CASSPHRELLSYEQYV. The CDR3 DNA follows: TGTGCCAGCAGCCCGCACAGGGAGCTACTCTCCTACGAGCAGTACGTC. The chain links TRBV11-2 to TRBJ2-7; D possibly corresponds to TRBD1 (6 bases). There are 16 residues in the CDR3. Germline V gene sequence: CDR1 SGHAT, CDR2 FQNNGV. V was shortened by 5 bases and J by 0 bases, with 17 bases between the two germline ends.

The chain uses TRBV5-4 and TRBJ2-7; TRBD1 matches 10 bases. The length of the CDR3 is 15 residues. V trimming: 7 bases; J trimming: 2 bases; junction bases outside the gene matches: 9. Germline CDR1 reads SGHNT; CDR2 reads YYREEE (reference sequence). The CDR3 sequence is CASADPGTGAYEQYF. CDR3 nucleotides: TGTGCCAGCGCAGATCCCGGGACAGGGGCCTACGAGCAGTACTTC.

The chain couples TRBV20-1 to TRBJ2-5; D is possibly TRBD1 or TRBD2 (5 bases each). Germline CDR1 reads DFQATT; CDR2 reads SNEGSKA (reference sequence). The length of the CDR3 is 15 residues. Trimming pared 6 bases from V and 5 bases from J, leaving 22 bases between. This chain's CDR3 is CSAPGGTLWVETQYF. In DNA form, the CDR3 reads TGCAGTGCCCCTGGTGGGACCCTCTGGGTGGAGACCCAGTACTTC.

V gene TRBV5-4 combines with J gene TRBJ2-1; 11 nucleotides agree with TRBD2. Germline V gene sequence: CDR1 SGHNT, CDR2 YYREEE (reference sequence). The CDR3 extends over 12 amino acids. CDR3 amino acids: CVTSGGFNEQFF. CDR3 nucleotides: TGTGTCACTAGCGGGGGCTTCAATGAGCAGTTCTTC.

This clonotype was counted many times. The V gene is TRBV7-9, the J gene TRBJ1-2, with 9 bases fitting TRBD1. J gave up 8 bases and V 5 bases, and 6 bases lay outside the gene matches. Per the germline V gene, CDR1 is SEHNR and CDR2 is FQNEAQ (reference sequence). CDR3 length equals 13 residues. For the CDR3, the DNA is TGTGCCAGCAGCCTAAGGACAGGGGACGGCTACACCTTC. Amino acids: CASSLRTGDGYTF.